The next 32 T cell receptor beta chains were all read from a single sample in a study of metastatic and nonmetastatic thyroid tumors. TCRdb re-analyzed the PCR reads using MiXCR. The sample has more than 70,000 clones, 8.6% seen once. Until they underwent thyroid surgery, no patient had received any treatment. Specimen: blood. The receptors shown here come from a female donor with papillary thyroid cancer or a benign thyroid nodule (not recorded which). Some clones in this sample may be carry-over from other donors' samples.

The chain employs TRBV5-6 and TRBJ1-1; 9 bases fit TRBD1. V lost 5 bases, J lost 0 bases, and 2 bases stayed unmatched. The CDR3 length is 14 residues. Per germline, CDR1 SGHDT and CDR2 YYEEEE. CDR3 sequence reads: CASRYRGLNTEAFF. The CDR3 coding sequence is TGTGCCAGCAGGTACAGGGGGCTGAACACTGAAGCTTTCTTT. Full variable domain (outside the CDR3, taken from reference TRBV5-6 and TRBJ1-1): DAGVTQSPTHLIKTRGQQVTLRCSPKSGHDTVSWYQQALGQGPQFIFQYYEEEERQRGNFPDRFSGHQFPNYSSELNVNALLLGDSALYLCASRYRGLNTEAFFGQGTRLTVV.

This clone was observed at least ten times. The CDR3 loop is CASSFTGTNEQFF. The CDR3 coding sequence is TGTGCCAGCAGCTTTACGGGGACAAATGAGCAGTTCTTC. The genes are TRBV11-2 and TRBJ2-1, with D perhaps matching TRBD1 (6 bases). This CDR3 spans 13 amino acids. Trimming took 3 bases from V and 7 from J, leaving 10 bases between them. Germline V lookup: CDR1 SGHAT, CDR2 FQNNGV.

This clone was seen ten or more times. V and J are TRBV28 and TRBJ1-4; a weak D match, TRBD1 (6 bases). There are 15 residues in the CDR3. V lost 2 bases and J 5 bases, leaving 12 bases between the germline ends. In germline, CDR1 is MDHEN, CDR2 SYDVKM. Here the CDR3 reads CASSLGATGNEKLFF. Here the CDR3 DNA reads TGTGCCAGCAGTTTAGGGGCGACAGGAAATGAAAAACTGTTTTTT.

This clone was recorded many times. The V gene is TRBV5-4, the J gene TRBJ2-5; 8 bases agree with TRBD2. V dropped 6 bases and J dropped 5; count of bases not matched to a gene: 6. This CDR3 is built from 13 residues. The germline V gene encodes CDR1 SGHNT and CDR2 YYREEE (reference sequence). CDR3 protein: CASTPGLEETQYF. The CDR3 region has the DNA TGTGCCAGCACCCCGGGACTAGAGGAGACCCAGTACTTC. The complete variable domain, with remaining parts taken from reference TRBV5-4 and TRBJ2-5, reads ETGVTQSPTHLIKTRGQQVTLRCSSQSGHNTVSWYQQALGQGPQFIFQYYREEENGRGNFPPRFSGLQFPNYSSELNVNALELDDSALYLCASTPGLEETQYFGPGTRLLVL.

This chain uses TRBV2 with TRBJ1-5, with D maybe TRBD1 (5 bases). V was shortened by 7 bases and J by 2 bases, with 27 bases between the two germline ends. The CDR3 contains 19 residues. The germline CDR1 and CDR2 sequences are SNHLY and FYNNEI. The CDR3 reads CASTVGRGARREGNQPQHF. Here the CDR3 DNA reads TGTGCCAGCACTGTGGGGCGGGGCGCGAGAAGGGAGGGCAATCAGCCCCAGCATTTT.

The sample holds a few counts of this clone. The chain has TRBV6-5 and TRBJ2-7; 7 bases are a match to TRBD2. This CDR3 contains 15 residues. J was trimmed by 2 bases and V by 0 bases; bases with no gene match: 4. The germline CDR1 and CDR2 sequences are MNHEY and SVGAGI. CDR3 DNA sequence: TGTGCCAGCAGTTACTCTTTGGGGGGGGCCTACGAGCAGTACTTC. Amino acids: CASSYSLGGAYEQYF.

The V and J genes are TRBV9 and TRBJ2-5; 8 bases match TRBD1. With V trimmed by 4 bases and J by 4 bases, 3 bases remained unmatched. Germline V CDR1 and CDR2: SGDLS, YYNGEE. This CDR3 has 13 amino acids. CDR3 nucleotides: TGTGCCAGCAGCTTCGACAGGGGAGAGACCCAGTACTTC. Its protein is CASSFDRGETQYF. The variable domain in full, completed from reference TRBV9 and TRBJ2-5, reads DSGVTQTPKHLITATGQRVTLRCSPRSGDLSVYWYQQSLDQGLQFLIQYYNGEERAKGNILERFSAQQFPDLHSELNLSSLELGDSALYFCASSFDRGETQYFGPGTRLLVL.

The chain carries TRBV7-6 and TRBJ2-7; TRBD1 matches at 7 bases. The length of the CDR3 is 15 residues. CDR1 and CDR2 from the germline V gene are SGHVS and FNYEAQ. The V gene end was trimmed by 1 base and the J gene end by 4 bases; junction bases not matched to a gene: 7. CDR3 sequence (DNA): TGTGCCAGCAGCTTAGGACAGGGCTTTGGGTACGAGCAGTACTTC. It translates to CASSLGQGFGYEQYF.

This clone has ten or more counts. V is TRBV10-2 and J is TRBJ2-5; tentatively, D is TRBD2 (6 bases). Looked up from germline, CDR1 is WSHSY and CDR2 is SAAADI. V was trimmed by 6 bases and J by 4 bases, leaving 9 bases between them. The length of the CDR3 is 12 residues. The CDR3 DNA follows: TGCGCCAGCAGCCACGGGGGAGAGACCCAGTACTTC. Translating it yields CASSHGGETQYF.

The genes are TRBV6-2 or TRBV6-3 and TRBJ2-1; TRBD2 aligns across 13 bases. Germline V gives CDR1 MNHEY, CDR2 SVGEGT. The CDR3 runs to 16 residues. V shed 0 bases and J 4 bases; nucleotides not matched to a gene: 0. CDR3 in DNA: TGTGCCAGCAGTTACTCGACTAGCGGGGGGTACAATGAGCAGTTCTTC. It is translated as CASSYSTSGGYNEQFF.

This clone showed up just a few times. This may stem from a read error, because a much larger clone lies one nucleotide away. In the same sample, other DNA sequences code for this CDR3. CDR3 protein: CASSPSTAGIAQHF. The CDR3, as DNA: TGTGCCAGCAGCCCATCGACGGCGGGGATTGCCCAGCACTTT. This chain joins TRBV3-1 and TRBJ1-5; D unclear. This CDR3 region has 14 residues. Per the germline V gene, CDR1 is LGHDT and CDR2 is YNNKEL (reference sequence). Combining the CDR3 with reference TRBV3-1 and TRBJ1-5 gives the whole variable domain DTAVSQTPKYLVTQMGNDKSIKCEQNLGHDTMYWYKQDSKKFLKIMFSYNNKELIINETVPNRFSPKSPDKAHLNLHINSLELGDSAVYFCASSPSTAGIAQHFGDGTRLSIL.

This clone was seen a few times. The chain joins TRBV20-1 to TRBJ1-2; 10 nucleotides match TRBD1. CDR3 size: 16 residues. The germline V gene encodes CDR1 DFQATT and CDR2 SNEGSKA (reference sequence). The ends lost 6 bases at V and 7 bases at J; junction bases unmatched: 17. The CDR3 bases are TGCAGTGCGTCTTCCGGGACAGGGGAGCCACTGGCTGGCTACACCTTC. Its translation is CSASSGTGEPLAGYTF.

This clone was recorded at least ten times. J is TRBJ1-1 and V is TRBV20-1; weak D call: TRBD1 (5 bases). Germline V lookup: CDR1 DFQATT, CDR2 SNEGSKA (reference sequence). The germline V and J ends were trimmed by 0 bases and 0 bases, with 11 bases remaining between them. The CDR3 length is 15 residues. CDR3 region: CSARDHPGLNTEAFF. The CDR3 DNA follows: TGCAGTGCTAGAGACCACCCAGGGTTGAACACTGAAGCTTTCTTT.

This chain connects TRBV6-1 to TRBJ1-1; D is uncertain. CDR3 length equals 14 residues. From germline, CDR1 is MNHNS and CDR2 SASEGT. V shed 0 bases and J shed 6 bases, with 11 bases lying between them. The CDR3 DNA reads as TGTGCCAGCAGTGAAGCCTTTAACTGGGCTGAAGCTTTCTTT. This encodes CASSEAFNWAEAFF.

This clone was seen at least ten times. V and J are TRBV25-1 and TRBJ2-3, with 11 bases identical to TRBD2. The germline V gene encodes CDR1 MGHDK and CDR2 SYGVNS. The CDR3 runs 14 residues. Trimming cost V 4 bases and J 12 bases; bases outside gene matches: 9. The CDR3 coding sequence is TGTGCCAGCAGTGGCCTCGGGACTAGCGGATTACAGTATTTT. It specifies CASSGLGTSGLQYF.

This clone was observed a handful of times. This may arise from a read error, as a much more abundant clone is one base away. This rearrangement joins TRBV6-1 to TRBJ1-1, with 8 nucleotides matching TRBD1. Looked up from germline, CDR1 is MNHNS and CDR2 is SASEGT. This CDR3 spans 15 amino acids. DNA of the CDR3: TGTGTCAGCAGCGGACAGGGCTTCTCAGGAACTGAAGCTTTCTTT. The encoded protein is CVSSGQGFSGTEAFF.

This clone was picked up a small number of times. This clone may be a read error of a much larger clone one base away. The chain carries TRBV7-9 and TRBJ2-5; D might be TRBD1 (6 bases). V shed 5 bases and J shed 6 bases, with 19 bases lying between them. The CDR3 consists of 15 residues. Germline V CDR1 and CDR2: SEHNR, FQNEAQ (reference sequence). CDR3 sequence reads: CASSQGGTPKQTQYF. CDR3 nucleotide sequence: TGTGCCAGCAGCCAAGGGGGAACCCCTAAGCAGACCCAGTACTTC.

Details on this clone: A read error may be the cause here, since a much bigger clone is one base away. Additional DNA sequences in this sample encode the identical CDR3. The DNA of the CDR3 is TGTGCCAGCACAGACTATAATGAAAAACTGTTTTTT. It yields the protein CASTDYNEKLFF. The chain carries TRBV19 and TRBJ1-4; D remains ambiguous. This CDR3 region has 12 residues. V shed 9 bases and J shed 4 bases, with 9 bases lying between them. CDR1 and CDR2 (germline): LNHDA, SQIVND (reference sequence).

At least ten counts were recorded for this clone. The chain couples TRBV9 to TRBJ2-7, with unresolved D. The CDR3 extends over 14 amino acids. Germline CDR1 and CDR2: SGDLS and YYNGEE. Trimming shortened V by 4 bases and J by 1 base, and 12 bases separated the two germline ends. The CDR3 region is CASSPRQPSYEQYF. The CDR3 bases are TGTGCCAGCAGCCCCCGGCAGCCTTCCTACGAGCAGTACTTC.

Many counts were recorded for this clone. The V call is TRBV18, the J call TRBJ2-2, with D possibly TRBD2 on 5 matching bases. The V end was cut by 2 bases, the J end by 4 bases, with 11 bases between. This CDR3 is built from 15 residues. The germline V gene has CDR1 KGHSH and CDR2 LQKENI. The CDR3 DNA reads TGTGCCAGCTCACCAGACCAGGCGGGCACCGGGGAGCTGTTTTTT. Its protein is CASSPDQAGTGELFF.

This clone was seen at least ten times. J is TRBJ1-2 and V is TRBV6-4; D call uncertain. CDR1 and CDR2 (germline): MRHNA, SNTAGT. Trimming took off 4 bases at V and 0 bases at J, with 15 bases between the two ends. The length of the CDR3 is 16 residues. The CDR3 region has the DNA TGTGCCAGCAGTGCCGGGGAGGGAGGCACTAACTATGGCTACACCTTC. This encodes CASSAGEGGTNYGYTF.

There are many counts of this clone. The chain carries TRBV10-1 and TRBJ1-2; maybe TRBD1 (5 bases). Per the germline V gene, CDR1 is WNHNN and CDR2 is SYGVQD (reference sequence). This CDR3 spans 13 amino acids. V dropped 5 bases and J dropped 0 bases, with 7 bases sitting between them. CDR3 sequence reads: CASSFRANYGYTF. DNA for the CDR3: TGCGCCAGCAGTTTCAGGGCTAACTATGGCTACACCTTC.

The sample holds many counts of this clone. The chain links TRBV9 to TRBJ2-5, with 9 nucleotides matching TRBD1. V was pared by 3 bases and J by 2 bases, with 2 bases of the junction left unmatched. Germline CDR1 reads SGDLS; CDR2 reads YYNGEE. This CDR3 region has 14 residues. This chain's CDR3 is CASSDGQGQETQYF. The CDR3 DNA reads as TGTGCCAGCAGCGACGGACAGGGGCAAGAGACCCAGTACTTC.

This clone was counted only a few times. The CDR3 region is CASSPDPMNTGELFF. Written as DNA, the CDR3 is TGCGCCAGCAGCCCTGATCCCATGAACACCGGGGAGCTGTTTTTT. The rearrangement joins TRBV5-1 to TRBJ2-2; D is unclear. Germline loops: CDR1 SGHRS, CDR2 YFSETQ. V shed 4 bases and J shed 1 base, with 11 bases lying between them. The CDR3 is 15 residues long.

This clone occurred many times. The chain combines TRBV30 with TRBJ1-6, with D hard to call. Deletions cut 8 bases from V and 8 bases from J, with 13 bases between. The CDR3 contains 12 residues. CDR1 and CDR2 from the germline V gene are GTSNPN and SVGIG (reference sequence). The CDR3 spells CALNRWDSPLHF. The CDR3 region has the DNA TGTGCCCTAAATAGGTGGGATTCACCCCTCCACTTT.

This clone appeared many times. The gene calls are TRBV6-1 and TRBJ1-6; D unresolved. Germline CDR1 reads MNHNS; CDR2 reads SASEGT. The CDR3 has 15 amino acids. The ends were cut back, 5 bases at V and 9 bases at J, with 17 bases in the middle. The CDR3, as DNA: TGTGCCAGCAGTCACATTGCGACCCGCGGTTCACCCCTCCACTTT. Residues: CASSHIATRGSPLHF.

This clone has just a few counts. This may be a read error: a much more frequent sequence differs by one nucleotide. The gene calls are TRBV6-2 or TRBV6-3 and TRBJ1-1; D unclear. The CDR3 is 13 amino acids. Trimming left V 2 bases short and J 7 bases short, with 11 bases between. Germline V gene lookup returns CDR1 MNHEY and CDR2 SVGEGT. CDR3 bases: TGTGCCAGCAGTTACGGCCAGGTTAGTGAAGCTTTCTTT. It yields the protein CASSYGQVSEAFF.

At least ten counts were recorded for this clone. The chain has TRBV6-1 and TRBJ2-2; D may match TRBD1 or TRBD2 (5 bases each). The CDR3 has 15 residues. The germline V and J ends were trimmed by 5 bases and 4 bases, with 14 bases remaining between them. Germline V lookup: CDR1 MNHNS, CDR2 SASEGT. The CDR3 DNA reads TGTGCCAGCAGTTCGGGACGGCGAACCACCGGGGAGCTGTTTTTT. Translation gives CASSSGRRTTGELFF.

This clone was found many times. The rearrangement uses TRBV2 and TRBJ1-3; the D gene is possibly TRBD1 (5 bases). The ends were cut back, 8 bases at V and 3 bases at J, with 14 bases in the middle. The CDR3 has 14 amino acids. Germline lookup yields CDR1 SNHLY and CDR2 FYNNEI. The CDR3 DNA follows: TGTGCCAGCCAGGCCTCGGGGCTTGGAAACACCATATATTTT. Residues: CASQASGLGNTIYF.

This clone has ten or more counts. The rearrangement joins TRBV2 to TRBJ1-6, with 8 bases matching TRBD1. Germline V gene data show CDR1 as SNHLY and CDR2 as FYNNEI. The CDR3 totals 15 residues. Losses at the gene ends were 4 bases for V and 6 bases for J; bases not matched to a gene: 5. DNA for the CDR3: TGTGCCAGCAGTGTGACAGGGGTGATTAATTCACCCCTCCACTTT. Its translation is CASSVTGVINSPLHF.

This clone was seen at least ten times. The J gene is TRBJ2-2, the V gene TRBV5-4, with no clear D. V lost 0 bases and J lost 1, with 7 bases in between. In germline, CDR1 is SGHNT, CDR2 YYREEE (reference sequence). The CDR3 extends over 15 amino acids. The CDR3 protein is CASSLVGRNTGELFF. As DNA, the CDR3 is TGTGCCAGCAGCTTGGTAGGGCGGAACACCGGGGAGCTGTTTTTT.

This clone was seen repeatedly, ten times or more. The rearrangement links TRBV28 to TRBJ1-1; TRBD1 is a possible D gene (5 bases). CDR3 length equals 16 residues. The V end lost 5 bases, the J end lost 0 bases, and 16 bases lay between the germline ends. Per germline, CDR1 MDHEN and CDR2 SYDVKM. CDR3 bases: TGTGCCAGCAGTCCGACGTGGGGCCTCATGAACACTGAAGCTTTCTTT. It is translated as CASSPTWGLMNTEAFF.